The 12 T cell receptor beta chains in this list originate from one sample, sequenced in a study of shared clonotypes between healthy human individuals. Assay used: immunoSEQ multiplex PCR; TCRdb lists only in-frame clones, some missing. The sample consists of some 1.5 million clones, 95% to 99% of them appearing once. Material: naive CD4+ T cells sorted from blood. Subset given: CD45RA+ positively selected. The receptors come from a man between 25 and 39 years old in good health.

This clone was observed a single time. This chain uses TRBV6-5 with TRBJ1-1, with D possibly matching TRBD1 (5 bases). V shed 4 bases and J shed 3 bases, with 18 bases lying between them. CDR3 size: 16 residues. CDR1 is MNHEY and CDR2 is SVGAGI in the germline V gene. The CDR3 loop is CASSSTRRGLDTEAFF. The CDR3 DNA sequence: TGTGCCAGCAGTTCTACTCGAAGGGGATTGGACACTGAAGCTTTCTTT.

This clone has just one count. The chain employs TRBV28 and TRBJ2-7; 15 nucleotides agree with TRBD2. Losses at the gene ends were 2 bases for V and 8 bases for J; bases not matched to a gene: 7. The germline CDR1 and CDR2 sequences are MDHEN and SYDVKM. The CDR3 contains 16 residues. This CDR3 reads CASSLPGLAGGPKQYF. The CDR3 region has the DNA TGTGCCAGCAGTTTACCCGGACTAGCGGGAGGGCCAAAGCAGTACTTC.

A single count supports this clone. V usage is TRBV7-2 and J usage is TRBJ1-5; perhaps TRBD1 as D (5 bases). The germline V gene has CDR1 SGHTA and CDR2 FQGNSA. V was clipped by 2 bases and J by 9 bases, with 14 bases between them. This CDR3 is 14 amino acids long. The CDR3 is CASSLLTGAGPQHF. CDR3 bases: TGTGCCAGCAGCTTACTCACAGGCGCGGGGCCCCAGCATTTT.

This sequence joins TRBV28 and TRBJ2-7; D is unresolved. The germline gives CDR1 MDHEN, CDR2 SYDVKM. The V and J ends lost 1 base and 7 bases respectively, with 14 bases between them. This CDR3 spans 14 amino acids. The CDR3 DNA reads as TGTGCCAGCAGTTTATTCGGGCGCTCCGCAGAGCAGTACTTC. Translation gives CASSLFGRSAEQYF.

The chain recombines TRBV2 with TRBJ2-5; TRBD2 matches at 8 bases. V was clipped by 7 bases and J by 3 bases; unmatched bases: 4. The CDR3 has 13 residues. From germline, CDR1 is SNHLY and CDR2 FYNNEI. The CDR3 nucleotides read TGTGCCAGCAAGGGACTAGGCAAAGAGACCCAGTACTTC. This sequence encodes CASKGLGKETQYF.

The V call is TRBV5-1, the J call TRBJ2-3; D is undetermined. With 0 bases removed from V and 4 bases from J, the gap between germline ends came to 9 bases. The CDR3 sequence is 14 residues long. CDR1 and CDR2 from the germline V gene are SGHRS and YFSETQ. The CDR3 spells CASSLGHLADTQYF. The CDR3 DNA is TGCGCCAGCAGCTTGGGACACCTAGCAGATACGCAGTATTTT.

The chain is built from TRBV27 and TRBJ2-3, with TRBD2 matching over 14 bases. This CDR3 region has 19 residues. With V trimmed by 7 bases and J by 1 base, 13 bases remained unmatched. In germline, CDR1 is MNHEY, CDR2 SMNVEV (reference sequence). CDR3: CASTPGGTSGGIRTDTQYF. The CDR3 nucleotides read TGTGCCAGCACCCCTGGGGGGACTAGCGGGGGTATACGCACAGATACGCAGTATTTT.

The rearrangement links TRBV6-1 to TRBJ2-7, with 13 bases aligning to TRBD2. CDR1 and CDR2 (germline): MNHNS, SASEGT. With 4 bases clipped from V and 4 bases from J, the junction kept 10 bases outside the gene matches. The length of the CDR3 is 17 residues. The CDR3 coding sequence is TGTGCCAGCAGTGCGTTGACTAGCGGGAGGCTGAAGTACGAGCAGTACTTC. This gives the protein CASSALTSGRLKYEQYF.

Turning to this clone: At the DNA level, this CDR3 is encoded by other sequences in the same sample as well. The CDR3 loop reads CASSLGPSSYNEQFF. The DNA for the CDR3 is TGTGCCAGCAGCTTGGGACCGAGCTCCTACAATGAGCAGTTCTTC. This chain connects TRBV7-3 to TRBJ2-1; the D gene could be TRBD1 or TRBD2 (5 bases each). Looked up from germline, CDR1 is SGHTA and CDR2 is FQGTGA. V lost 3 bases to trimming and J lost 0 bases, with 9 bases between them. The CDR3 totals 15 residues.

J is TRBJ2-7 and V is TRBV5-4; a possible D gene is TRBD2 (5 bases). V was trimmed by 1 base and J by 2 bases, leaving 13 bases between them. There are 15 residues in the CDR3. The germline CDR1 and CDR2 sequences are SGHNT and YYREEE (reference sequence). The CDR3 protein is CASSLPDGLPYEQYF. CDR3 coding DNA: TGTGCCAGCAGCTTGCCCGACGGACTCCCCTACGAGCAGTACTTC.

The V call is TRBV9, the J call TRBJ2-1, with TRBD2 matching 11 bases. Germline V gives CDR1 SGDLS, CDR2 YYNGEE. The CDR3 is made up of 12 amino acids. With V trimmed by 3 bases and J by 12 bases, 2 bases remained unmatched. Here the CDR3 reads CASSGLAGGQFF. CDR3 in DNA: TGTGCCAGCAGCGGGCTAGCGGGAGGGCAGTTCTTC. Drawing the rest from reference TRBV9 and TRBJ2-1, the complete variable domain is DSGVTQTPKHLITATGQRVTLRCSPRSGDLSVYWYQQSLDQGLQFLIQYYNGEERAKGNILERFSAQQFPDLHSELNLSSLELGDSALYFCASSGLAGGQFFGPGTRLTVL.

The rearrangement joins TRBV30 to TRBJ2-6, with D perhaps given as TRBD1 or TRBD2 (5 bases each). The CDR3 spans 17 residues. V was shortened by 0 bases and J by 0 bases, with 12 bases between the two germline ends. In germline, CDR1 is GTSNPN, CDR2 SVGIG (reference sequence). The chain's CDR3 is CAWSVRGDHSGANVLTF. The CDR3 DNA is TGTGCCTGGAGTGTACGGGGCGACCACTCTGGGGCCAACGTCCTGACTTTC.